The present T cell receptor beta chain was sequenced within a study of CD8+CD57+ T cells in acquired aplastic anemia. Between the trimmed V and J ends, which lost 5 bases and 2 bases, there was a span of 19 bases. Germline loops: CDR1 SGHVS, CDR2 FQNEAQ. The CDR3 runs 17 residues. TCR beta VDJ and CDR3 were profiled, and genomic DNA was the template. One entry per CDR3 protein results from TCRdb running MiXCR on the reads. The sample has more than 150,000 distinct CDR3 sequences; under 55% are singletons. The chain joins TRBV7-8 to TRBJ1-5; D remains unclear. The receptor was derived from a human donor in good health. Sequenced: sorted CD4+, CD8+, or CD8+CD57+ T cells (not recorded which) from PBMCs. The CDR3 loop reads CASSPISISAGNQPQHF. CDR3 bases: TGTGCCAGCAGCCCCATTAGCATTTCGGCAGGCAATCAGCCCCAGCATTTT.